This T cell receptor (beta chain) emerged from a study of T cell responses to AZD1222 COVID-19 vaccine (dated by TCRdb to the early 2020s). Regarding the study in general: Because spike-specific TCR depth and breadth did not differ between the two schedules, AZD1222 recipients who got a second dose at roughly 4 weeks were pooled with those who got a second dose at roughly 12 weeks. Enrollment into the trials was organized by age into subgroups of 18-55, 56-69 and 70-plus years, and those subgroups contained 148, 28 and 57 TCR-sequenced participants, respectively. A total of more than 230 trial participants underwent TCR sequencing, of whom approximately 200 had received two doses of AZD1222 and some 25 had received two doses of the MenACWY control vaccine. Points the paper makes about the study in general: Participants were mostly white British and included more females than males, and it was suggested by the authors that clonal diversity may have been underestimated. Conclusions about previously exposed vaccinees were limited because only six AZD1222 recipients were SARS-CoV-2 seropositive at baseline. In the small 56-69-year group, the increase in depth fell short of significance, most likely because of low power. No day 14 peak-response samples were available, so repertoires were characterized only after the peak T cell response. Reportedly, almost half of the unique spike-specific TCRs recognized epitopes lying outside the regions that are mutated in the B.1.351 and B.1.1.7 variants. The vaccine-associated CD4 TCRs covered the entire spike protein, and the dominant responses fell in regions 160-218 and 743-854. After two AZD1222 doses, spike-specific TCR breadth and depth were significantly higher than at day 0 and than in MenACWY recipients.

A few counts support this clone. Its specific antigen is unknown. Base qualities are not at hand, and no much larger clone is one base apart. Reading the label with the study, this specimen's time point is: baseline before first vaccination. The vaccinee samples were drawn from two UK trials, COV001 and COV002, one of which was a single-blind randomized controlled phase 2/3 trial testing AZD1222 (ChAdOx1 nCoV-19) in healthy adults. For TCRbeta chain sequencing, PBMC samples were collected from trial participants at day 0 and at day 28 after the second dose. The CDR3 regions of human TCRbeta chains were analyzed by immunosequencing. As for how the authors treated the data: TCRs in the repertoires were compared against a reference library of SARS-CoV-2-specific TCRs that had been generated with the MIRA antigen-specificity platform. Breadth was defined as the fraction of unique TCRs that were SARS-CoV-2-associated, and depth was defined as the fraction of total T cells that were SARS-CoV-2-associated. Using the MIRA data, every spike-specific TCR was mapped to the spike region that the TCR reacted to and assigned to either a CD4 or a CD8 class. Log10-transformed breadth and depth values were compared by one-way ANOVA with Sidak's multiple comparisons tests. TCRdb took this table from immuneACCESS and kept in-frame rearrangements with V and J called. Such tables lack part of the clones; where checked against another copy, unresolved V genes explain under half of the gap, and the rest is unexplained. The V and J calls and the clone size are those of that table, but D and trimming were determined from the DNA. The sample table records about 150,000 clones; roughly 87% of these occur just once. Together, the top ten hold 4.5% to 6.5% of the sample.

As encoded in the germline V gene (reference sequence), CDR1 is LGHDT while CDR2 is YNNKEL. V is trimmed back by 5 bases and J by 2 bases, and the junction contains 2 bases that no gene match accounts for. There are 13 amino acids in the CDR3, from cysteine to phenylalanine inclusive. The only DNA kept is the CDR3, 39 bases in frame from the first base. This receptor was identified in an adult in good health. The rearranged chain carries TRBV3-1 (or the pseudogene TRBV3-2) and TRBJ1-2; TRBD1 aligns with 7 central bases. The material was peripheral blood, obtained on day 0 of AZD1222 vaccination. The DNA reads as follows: TGTGCCAGCAGCGAGACAGGGAACTATGGCTACACCTTC. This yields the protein CASSETGNYGYTF.